This T cell receptor (beta chain) was captured in a study of molecular identifiers for immune sequencing clone quantification. This clonotype was detected ten times or more. TCRdb passed the PCR reads through MiXCR, listing each CDR3 protein once. The table includes 50,000 to 75,000 distinct CDR3 sequences, around a fifth detected once. The sequencing input was naive CD8+ T cells from blood, with Jurkat cell RNA spiked in. Subset given: FACS-sorted CD8+CD4-CCR7+CD45RA+ naive T cells. The receptor was derived from a human donor in good health. Some libraries in this study had Jurkat cell RNA spiked in.

The DNA for the CDR3 is TGTGCCAGCAGCTGGTCCCGACTAGGGAGCTCCTACGAGCAGTACTTC. This translates into CASSWSRLGSSYEQYF. The chain uses TRBV7-9 and TRBJ2-7, with D perhaps TRBD2 (6 bases). The CDR3 has 16 residues. V was pared by 4 bases and J by 0 bases, with 16 bases between. Germline lookup yields CDR1 SEHNR and CDR2 FQNEAQ (reference sequence).